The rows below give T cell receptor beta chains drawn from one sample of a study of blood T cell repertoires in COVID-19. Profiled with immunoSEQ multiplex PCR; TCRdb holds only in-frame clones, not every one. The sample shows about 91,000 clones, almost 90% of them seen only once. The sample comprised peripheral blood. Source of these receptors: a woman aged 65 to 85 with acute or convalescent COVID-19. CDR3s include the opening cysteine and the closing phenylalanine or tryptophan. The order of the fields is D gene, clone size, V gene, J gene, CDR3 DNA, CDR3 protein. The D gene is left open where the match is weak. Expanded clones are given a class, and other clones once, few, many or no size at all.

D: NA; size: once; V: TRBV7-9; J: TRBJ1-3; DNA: TGTGCCAGCATCCAGGCGGGGGACTACTCTGGAAACACCATATATTTT; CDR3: CASIQAGDYSGNTIYF
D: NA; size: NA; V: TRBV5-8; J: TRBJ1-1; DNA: TGTGCCAGCAGCTTTGGGCAGGGCTTGTACACTGAAGCTTTCTTT; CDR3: CASSFGQGLYTEAFF
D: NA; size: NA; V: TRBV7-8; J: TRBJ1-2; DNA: TGTGCCAGCAGCTTAGTGGACAGCACATATGGCTACACCTTC; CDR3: CASSLVDSTYGYTF
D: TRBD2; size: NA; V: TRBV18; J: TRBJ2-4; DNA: TGTGCCAGCTCACCAAATAGCGGGAAGGCGGACATTCAGTACTTC; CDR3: CASSPNSGKADIQYF
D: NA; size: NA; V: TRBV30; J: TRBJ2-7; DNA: TGTGCCTGGAGTCGTAGAAGTTCCCCGTACTACGAGCAGTACTTC; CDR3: CAWSRRSSPYYEQYF
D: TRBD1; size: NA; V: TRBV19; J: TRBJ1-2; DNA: TGTGCCAGTAGAGAGCCCGGCAGGGGGATTTCGGGCTACACCTTC; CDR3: CASREPGRGISGYTF
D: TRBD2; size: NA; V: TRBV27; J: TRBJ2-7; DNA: TGTGCCAGCAGTTATGGGACTAGCGGGGGCACCTACGAGCAGTACTTC; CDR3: CASSYGTSGGTYEQYF
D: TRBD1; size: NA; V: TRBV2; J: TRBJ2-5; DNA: TGTGCCGGACAGGGACAGGGAAGGGAGACCCAGTACTTC; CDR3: CAGQGQGRETQYF
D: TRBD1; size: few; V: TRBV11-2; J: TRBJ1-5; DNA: TGTGCCAGCAGCCGGGACAGGGGGAATCAGCCCCAGCATTTT; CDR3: CASSRDRGNQPQHF
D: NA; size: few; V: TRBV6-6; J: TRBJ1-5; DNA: TGTGCCAGCAGTTTTATGAATCAGCCCCAGCATTTT; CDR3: CASSFMNQPQHF
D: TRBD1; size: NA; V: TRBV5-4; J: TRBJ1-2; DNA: TGTGCCAGCAGCTTGGGGGTAGGGGGCGATGGCTACACCTTC; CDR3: CASSLGVGGDGYTF
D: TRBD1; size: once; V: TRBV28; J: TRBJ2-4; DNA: TGTGCCAGCAGTCCCTATCCTTTGGGACAGAAGGAACTAGCCAAAAACATTCAGTACTTC; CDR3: CASSPYPLGQKELAKNIQYF
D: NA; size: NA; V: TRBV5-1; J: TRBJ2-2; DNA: TGCGCCAGCAGCTTGGGACTCAGGGGGGCCGGGGAGCTGTTTTTT; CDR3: CASSLGLRGAGELFF
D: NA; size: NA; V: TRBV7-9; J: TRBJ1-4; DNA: TGTGCCAGCAGCTTAGCTGGCAATATCCCAAAACTGTTTTTT; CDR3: CASSLAGNIPKLFF
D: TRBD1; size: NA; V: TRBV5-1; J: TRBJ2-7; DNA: TGCGCCAGCAGCCCGACGACAGGGCCCTACGAGCAGTACTTC; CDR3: CASSPTTGPYEQYF
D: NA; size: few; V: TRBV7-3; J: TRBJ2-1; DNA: TGTGCCAGCAGCTACAACCCGAATGAGCAGTTCTTC; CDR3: CASSYNPNEQFF
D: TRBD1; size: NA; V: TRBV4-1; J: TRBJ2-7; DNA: TGCGCCAGCAGCCAAGTTACCGGGACAGGGAGCTCCTACGAGCAGTACTTC; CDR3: CASSQVTGTGSSYEQYF
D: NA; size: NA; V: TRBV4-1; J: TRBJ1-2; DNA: TGCGCCAGCAGCCAGGGACTTATAAACTATGGCTACACCTTC; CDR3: CASSQGLINYGYTF
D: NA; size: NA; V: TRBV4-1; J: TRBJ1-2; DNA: TGCGCCAGCAGCCAAGATGCGGAACAGGGTTATGGCTACACCTTC; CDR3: CASSQDAEQGYGYTF
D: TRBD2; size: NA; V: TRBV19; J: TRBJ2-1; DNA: TGTGCCAGTAGTTCTAGCGGGGGGGCAGGGGAGCAGTTCTTC; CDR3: CASSSSGGAGEQFF
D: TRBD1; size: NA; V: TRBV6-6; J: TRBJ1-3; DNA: TGTGCCAGCAGTTACTCCGGGACAGCAGGAAACACCATATATTTT; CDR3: CASSYSGTAGNTIYF
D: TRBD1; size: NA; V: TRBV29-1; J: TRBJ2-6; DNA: TGCAGCGTGGGGACAGGAAGCTCTGGGGCCAACGTCCTGACTTTC; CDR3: CSVGTGSSGANVLTF
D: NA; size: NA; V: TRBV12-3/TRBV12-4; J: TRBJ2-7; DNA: TGTGCCAGCAGTTTTGGTCGGTCGTACGAGCAGTACTTC; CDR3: CASSFGRSYEQYF
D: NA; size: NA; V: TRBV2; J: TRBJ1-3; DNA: TGTGCCAGCAGTGATGGGGCACTCTATTCCGGAAACACCATATATTTT; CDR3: CASSDGALYSGNTIYF
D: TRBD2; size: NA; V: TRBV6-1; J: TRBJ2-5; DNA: TGTGCCAGCAGTGAATTGGCGGGAGAGGGGACCCAGTACTTC; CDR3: CASSELAGEGTQYF
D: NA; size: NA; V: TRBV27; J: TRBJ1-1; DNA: TGTGCCAGCAGTTTAGGAGGTAACACTGAAGCTTTCTTT; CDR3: CASSLGGNTEAFF
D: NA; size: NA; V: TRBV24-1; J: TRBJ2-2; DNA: TGTGCCACTCGGAGGTCGGACACCGGGGAGCTGTTTTTT; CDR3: CATRRSDTGELFF
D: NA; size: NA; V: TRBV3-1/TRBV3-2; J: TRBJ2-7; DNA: TGTGCCAGCAGCCAAGTGGCAGGGGTTTGGGAGCAGTACTTC; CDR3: CASSQVAGVWEQYF
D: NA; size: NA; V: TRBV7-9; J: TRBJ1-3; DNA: TGTGCCAGCAGCTTAGCTTCGCGGACAAGCGCTGGAAACACCATATATTTT; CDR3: CASSLASRTSAGNTIYF
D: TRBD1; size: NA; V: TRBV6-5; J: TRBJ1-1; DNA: TGTGCCAGCAGTTACTCACGTCCGGTCAGGGGGGTGGAAGCTTTCTTT; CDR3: CASSYSRPVRGVEAFF
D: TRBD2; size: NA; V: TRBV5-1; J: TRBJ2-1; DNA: TGCGCCAGCAGCTTGAGCGAGCGGGGAGGAAATGAGCAGTTCTTC; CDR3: CASSLSERGGNEQFF
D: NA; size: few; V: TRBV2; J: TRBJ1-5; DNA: TGTGCCAGCAGCTCCAGTGTAAGCCTGGGAGAGCCCCAGCATTTT; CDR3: CASSSSVSLGEPQHF
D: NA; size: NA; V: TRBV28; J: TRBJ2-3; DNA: TGTGCCAGCAGTTCGATAAAGGACTATTACAGCACAGATACGCAGTATTTT; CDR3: CASSSIKDYYSTDTQYF
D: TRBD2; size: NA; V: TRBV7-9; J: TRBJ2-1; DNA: TGTGCCAGCAGCTTTAGCGGGAGTTTCAATGAGCAGTTCTTC; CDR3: CASSFSGSFNEQFF
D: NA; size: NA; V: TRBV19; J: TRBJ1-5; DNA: TGTGCCAGTAGTATTTTGGTTTGGGAGGGGGAGCCCCAGCATTTT; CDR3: CASSILVWEGEPQHF
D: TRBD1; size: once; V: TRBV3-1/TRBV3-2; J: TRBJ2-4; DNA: TGTGCCAGCAGCCAGGGACAGGGACTAGCCAAAAACATTCAGTACTTC; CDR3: CASSQGQGLAKNIQYF
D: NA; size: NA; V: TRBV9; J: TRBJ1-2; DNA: TGTGCCAGCAGCGTCGCAGGGTTGGACTATGGCTACACCTTC; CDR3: CASSVAGLDYGYTF
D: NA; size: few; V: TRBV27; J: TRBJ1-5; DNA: TGTGCCAGCAGTGATGAACTGGGCGTTCAGCCCCAGCATTTT; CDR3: CASSDELGVQPQHF
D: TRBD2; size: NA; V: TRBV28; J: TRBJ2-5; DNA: TGTGCCAGCAGCCAACTAGCGGGAGGAGGAGAGACCCAGTACTTC; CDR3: CASSQLAGGGETQYF
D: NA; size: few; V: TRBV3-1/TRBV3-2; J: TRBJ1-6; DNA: TGTGCCAGCAGCCAAGAAGGGGGCTATAATTCACCCCTCCACTTT; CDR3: CASSQEGGYNSPLHF
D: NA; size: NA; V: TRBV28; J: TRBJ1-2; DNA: TGTGCCAGCAGTTTACCGGGGTTTGGTGGCTACACCTTC; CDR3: CASSLPGFGGYTF
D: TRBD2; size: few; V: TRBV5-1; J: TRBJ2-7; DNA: TGCGCCAGCTCTAAATCCCCCATACTAGCGGGAGAATCCTACGAGCAGTACTTC; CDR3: CASSKSPILAGESYEQYF
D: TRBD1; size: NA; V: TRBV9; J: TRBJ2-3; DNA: TGTGCCAGCAGCTCAAGGACAGGGCTAGATACGCAGTATTTT; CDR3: CASSSRTGLDTQYF
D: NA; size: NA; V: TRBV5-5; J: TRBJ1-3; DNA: TGTGCCAGCAGCTTTTTCAACTCTGGAAACACCATATATTTT; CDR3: CASSFFNSGNTIYF
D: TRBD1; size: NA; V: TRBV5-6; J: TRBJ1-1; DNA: TGTGCCAGCAGCTTGCCCGGGACAGGGGCGGACACTGAAGCTTTCTTT; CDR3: CASSLPGTGADTEAFF
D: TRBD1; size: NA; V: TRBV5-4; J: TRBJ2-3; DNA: TGTGCCAGCAGCTCGGGACAGGGGGCCCGCACAGATACGCAGTATTTT; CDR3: CASSSGQGARTDTQYF
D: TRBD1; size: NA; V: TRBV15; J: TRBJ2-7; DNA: TGTGCCACCAGCAGAGGGGACAGAGCTGGCGAGCAGTACTTC; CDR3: CATSRGDRAGEQYF
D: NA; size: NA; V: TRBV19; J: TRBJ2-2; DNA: TGTGCCAGTAGTATGGCAACAGGGTACACCGGGGAGCTGTTTTTT; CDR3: CASSMATGYTGELFF
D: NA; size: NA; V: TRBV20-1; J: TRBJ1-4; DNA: TGCAGTGCTATTGACGCAACTAATGAAAAACTGTTTTTT; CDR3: CSAIDATNEKLFF
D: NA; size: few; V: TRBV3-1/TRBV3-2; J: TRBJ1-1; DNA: TGTGCCAGCAGCCAAGCTGACTACACTGAAGCTTTCTTT; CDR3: CASSQADYTEAFF
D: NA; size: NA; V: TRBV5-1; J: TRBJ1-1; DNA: TGCGCCAGCAGCTTGCAGGGTTCGGGTCCTGAAGCTTTCTTT; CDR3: CASSLQGSGPEAFF
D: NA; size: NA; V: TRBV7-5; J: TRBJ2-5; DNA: TGTGTCAGAAGCTTCGGGCACCAACAGGGGAAAGAGACCCAGTACTTC; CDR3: CVRSFGHQQGKETQYF